Below, one T cell receptor beta chain is given with its context. The CDR3 is made up of 14 amino acids. Trimming removed 4 bases from V and 5 bases from J, with 14 bases in between. Per the germline V gene, CDR1 is SGHDN and CDR2 is FVKESK. This entry comes from a study of blood T cell repertoires in COVID-19. About the research overall: Sites in the United States, Italy and Spain provided acute and convalescent COVID-19 samples. From T cells, B-cell-depleted T cells, or PBMCs came the material, which was cDNA or gDNA.

Generated by immunoSEQ multiplex PCR, the TCRdb table keeps only in-frame clones and is missing some. The table has over 150,000 clones, about three quarters seen once; the top ten hold 2.8%. The chain combines TRBV14 with TRBJ1-1; no firm D call. This receptor was taken from a man in his sixties or seventies with acute or convalescent COVID-19. The sample was peripheral blood. As DNA, the CDR3 is TGTGCCAGCAGCCGGGCCCTTGGTGAGACTGAAGCTTTCTTT. Protein product: CASSRALGETEAFF.